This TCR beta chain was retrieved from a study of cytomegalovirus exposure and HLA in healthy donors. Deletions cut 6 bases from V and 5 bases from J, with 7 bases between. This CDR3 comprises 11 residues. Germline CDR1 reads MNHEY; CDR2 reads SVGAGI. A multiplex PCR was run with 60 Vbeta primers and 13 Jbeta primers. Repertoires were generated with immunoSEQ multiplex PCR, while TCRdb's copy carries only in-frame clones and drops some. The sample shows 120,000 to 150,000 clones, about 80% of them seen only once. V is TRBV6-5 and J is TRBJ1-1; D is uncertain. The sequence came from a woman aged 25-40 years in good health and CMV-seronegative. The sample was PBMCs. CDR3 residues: CASSRGTEAFF. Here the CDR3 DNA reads TGTGCCAGCAGCCGGGGAACTGAAGCTTTCTTT.